This TCR beta chain was identified during a study of blood T cells in healthy people across ages (dated by TCRdb to 2014 to 2015). Study-wide context: In model experiments, roughly one uniquely barcoded TCR beta cDNA molecule per two T cells was captured by template switching. Donors of different ages were randomly distributed across sequencing lanes to avoid experimental bias. The study measured age-related changes in TCR beta repertoire diversity using deep sequencing normalized with unique cDNA molecular identifiers. Donors were grouped into four age groups: young (average roughly 15 years), middle-aged (around 39), aged (approximately 58) and long-lived (82). The study analyzed two additional independent replicas of 1 million unique cDNA reads from the same blood draw for two donors, one aged 18 to 30 and one aged 80 or older. Overall study outcomes, separate from this receptor: Because profiling used bulk unsorted PBMCs, naive and antigen-experienced compartments could not be compared conclusively. Total diversity estimates from one million sequenced T cells were considered lower bounds and underestimates. As age increased, observed TCR beta diversity per million T cells dropped in a roughly linear way, and a significant reduction was already evident by age roughly 40. Compared with the aged group, the long-lived group had more naive CD4+ T cells, fewer expanded clones and increased TCR diversity, suggesting age selection. Donor CMV infection status was unknown, potentially confounding age-related changes in expanded clonotypes. There was a strong correlation between observed TCR beta diversity and the percentage of naive T cells measured by flow cytometry.

The roughly 38 donors, aged about 6 to 100 years, were systemically healthy Caucasian individuals from Russia. Around 10 milliliters of peripheral blood were collected from each donor into EDTA-treated Vacutainer tubes. PBMCs were isolated by Ficoll-Paque density-gradient centrifugation, with at least 6 million obtained per sample. Trizol reagent was used to extract total RNA from PBMCs, with at least 5 micrograms per sample. For every donor, an aliquot of PBMCs went through flow cytometry to measure the percentages of naive CD45RAhigh/CD27high T cells. The CDR3, from cysteine to phenylalanine, totals 15 residues. Only the CDR3 portion is preserved as DNA: 45 bases, with reading frame beginning at the first base. Turning to this clonotype: There is no known antigen for this receptor. One end of the junction is discordant with germline, which a read error may explain.

Library preparation used 5' RACE. The instrument given in TCRdb is Illumina HiSeq 2500. The second PCR ran for roughly 7 to 12 cycles and used a J-beta primer mix along with a sample-barcoded 5' primer. Each TCR beta cDNA molecule received a unique molecular identifier from a template-switch 5' adaptor carrying 12 random nucleotides. At least 2.5 million CDR3-containing paired-end reads were obtained from each sample. The Mint cDNA synthesis kit, primed by a TRBC-specific oligonucleotide, was used to synthesize first-strand cDNA from all RNA. Following uracil-DNA glycosylase treatment, a first 18-cycle PCR with universal primers M1SS and BC2_uni_R was performed on all cDNA. In the original analysis: For normalization, 1 million high-quality reads were randomly selected from each sample, with every read carrying a distinct molecular identifier. Instead of being binned into consensus sequences, reads that shared molecular identifiers were thrown out. CDR3 identification, clonotype clustering and error correction used MiTCR with a Q25 quality threshold and the strictest error-elimination algorithm. A nonparametric unseen species model with Euler transformation was used to estimate lower-bound total TCR beta diversity. The public reads were quality trimmed at Q25 with fastp and then assembled into clones with MiXCR by TCRdb, keeping productive beta chains. CDR3 protein duplicates are merged, each entry listing the most common genes and DNA. TCRdb, rather than the study authors, made the V and J calls. For this sample the table gives 1.5 million to 2 million distinct CDR3 sequences, of which 40% to 55% were detected only once. The top ten constitute roughly 2.1% of the sample.

The sequence is built from TRBV12-3 or TRBV12-4 and TRBJ2-3; possibly the D gene is TRBD2, per 5 matching bases. This clonotype was sampled from a woman aged 40 to 50 in good health. The specimen was blood. The CDR3 sequence is CASTFGGASTDMQYF. The nucleotides are TGTGCCAGCACCTTCGGTGGTGCTAGCACAGATATGCAGTATTTT.